The 14 T cell receptor beta chains in this list originate from one sample, sequenced in a study of vaccination effects on CD4 cells after COVID-19. These TCRs are of unknown antigen specificity. Isolating CD4+ T cells followed about 10 days of culture. Each participant was administered two doses of either the BNT162b2 or the mRNA-1273 vaccine. Assay used: immunoSEQ multiplex PCR; TCRdb lists only in-frame clones, some missing. The sample records around 49,000 clones, 72% being singletons. Sequencing was performed on CD4+ T cells from PBMCs cultured without peptide, taken after COVID-19 vaccination. All receptors come from a human donor who received a COVID-19 vaccine.

The rearrangement uses TRBV5-1 and TRBJ1-2; no firm D call. Germline-derived CDR1 and CDR2 are SGHRS and YFSETQ. CDR3 length equals 12 residues. V lost 3 bases and J 1 base, leaving 4 bases between the germline ends. The CDR3, as DNA: TGCGCCAGCAGCTGGGGTAACTATGGCTACACCTTC. Translation gives CASSWGNYGYTF.

Only a few counts were recorded for this clone. The rearrangement uses TRBV6-6 and TRBJ2-1; TRBD2 might be the D (6 bases). Germline loops: CDR1 MNHNY, CDR2 SVGAGI (reference sequence). V shed 2 bases and J shed 1 base, with 9 bases lying between them. CDR3 length: 15 amino acids. The CDR3, as DNA: TGTGCCAGCAGTTACGAGGCGGGGTCCTACAATGAGCAGTTCTTC. Its protein is CASSYEAGSYNEQFF.

This clone was detected only a few times. This chain uses TRBV18 with TRBJ1-3, with D possibly being TRBD1 (5 bases). The germline V gene encodes CDR1 KGHSH and CDR2 LQKENI. The CDR3 has 17 amino acids. Trimming stripped 2 bases from V and 0 bases from J, with 14 bases between. DNA for the CDR3: TGTGCCAGCTCACCAAGGATGACAGCCAGCTCTGGAAACACCATATATTTT. Translating it yields CASSPRMTASSGNTIYF.

The chain is built from TRBV30 and TRBJ1-4; TRBD1 might be the D (5 bases). Per germline, CDR1 GTSNPN and CDR2 SVGIG (reference sequence). The length of the CDR3 is 15 residues. V gave up 4 bases and J gave up 0 bases, with 12 bases separating them. The CDR3 protein is CAWKRGPATNEKLFF. In DNA, the CDR3 is TGTGCCTGGAAACGGGGCCCCGCAACTAATGAAAAACTGTTTTTT.

The chain couples TRBV2 to TRBJ1-5; D call uncertain. The CDR3 sequence is 17 residues long. V lost 5 bases and J 0 bases, leaving 17 bases between the germline ends. Germline assignment: CDR1 SNHLY and CDR2 FYNNEI. Here the CDR3 reads CASSPRDRVYSNQPQHF. CDR3 in DNA: TGTGCCAGCAGTCCACGGGATAGGGTTTATAGCAATCAGCCCCAGCATTTT.

The rearrangement links TRBV6-1 to TRBJ2-5, with D unresolved. Trimming removed 1 base from V and 5 bases from J, with 5 bases in between. This CDR3 is built from 12 residues. Looked up from germline, CDR1 is MNHNS and CDR2 is SASEGT. Here the CDR3 DNA reads TGTGCCAGCAGTGAAGTCGGGGAGACCCAGTACTTC. Encoded protein: CASSEVGETQYF.

CDR3: CASSRDLNYGYTF. DNA of the CDR3: TGTGCCAGTTCCAGGGACCTTAACTATGGCTACACCTTC. The rearrangement uses TRBV19 and TRBJ1-2, with D possibly matching TRBD1 (5 bases). Trimming removed 8 bases from V and 1 base from J, with 11 bases in between. Germline V gives CDR1 LNHDA, CDR2 SQIVND (reference sequence). This CDR3 comprises 13 residues.

The chain recombines TRBV27 with TRBJ1-2, with TRBD1 as a possible D gene (6 bases). Germline CDR1 is MNHEY and CDR2 is SMNVEV (reference sequence). V was pared by 3 bases and J by 0 bases, with 11 bases between. This CDR3 comprises 15 residues. This CDR3 reads CASSFLGHPNYGYTF. The CDR3 bases are TGTGCCAGCAGTTTTCTGGGACACCCTAACTATGGCTACACCTTC.

The chain is built from TRBV4-1 and TRBJ1-1; 7 bases match TRBD1. Germline trimming cut 4 bases from V and 3 bases from J; bases unmatched to any gene: 8. The CDR3 has 15 residues. Per the germline V gene, CDR1 is MGHRA and CDR2 is YSYEKL. DNA of the CDR3: TGCGCCAGCAGCCTCTCACAGGGGTTGTACACTGAAGCTTTCTTT. Its protein is CASSLSQGLYTEAFF.

The V and J genes are TRBV7-9 and TRBJ1-2; possibly TRBD1 for D (6 bases). This CDR3 has 15 residues. CDR1 SEHNR and CDR2 FQNEAQ come from the germline V gene (reference sequence). V was cut by 5 bases and J by 4 bases, with 17 bases left in between. CDR3 bases: TGTGCCAGCAGCGAAGTCCCCGACAGGCCCTATGGCTACACCTTC. As protein: CASSEVPDRPYGYTF.

The V gene is TRBV15, the J gene TRBJ2-1; 8 bases fit TRBD2. V lost 3 bases, J lost 1 base, and 8 bases stayed unmatched. Looked up from germline, CDR1 is LNHNV and CDR2 is YYDKDF (reference sequence). This CDR3 has 17 amino acids. The CDR3 is CATSRDPTSGSYNEQFF. The CDR3 DNA reads TGTGCCACCAGCAGGGACCCCACTAGCGGATCCTACAATGAGCAGTTCTTC. The entire variable domain, with the rest obtained from reference TRBV15 and TRBJ2-1, is as follows: DAMVIQNPRYQVTQFGKPVTLSCSQTLNHNVMYWYQQKSSQAPKLLFHYYDKDFNNEADTPDNFQSRRPNTSFCFLDIRSPGLGDTAMYLCATSRDPTSGSYNEQFFGPGTRLTVL.

V and J are TRBV30 and TRBJ1-4; D unclear. V lost 4 bases and J 8 bases, leaving 11 bases between the germline ends. This CDR3 spans 12 amino acids. Germline CDR1 reads GTSNPN; CDR2 reads SVGIG (reference sequence). The CDR3 region has the DNA TGTGCCTGGAACTTCCGAATGGAAAAACTGTTTTTT. It specifies CAWNFRMEKLFF.

This clone came up a few times. The V and J genes are TRBV5-4 and TRBJ2-3; D is uncertain. Germline CDR1 SGHNT, CDR2 YYREEE (reference sequence). V lost 0 bases and J 0 bases, leaving 20 bases between the germline ends. The CDR3 spans 19 residues. This CDR3 is CASSLASTFGGKSTDTQYF. In DNA form, the CDR3 reads TGTGCCAGCAGCTTGGCCTCTACGTTTGGCGGTAAGAGCACAGATACGCAGTATTTT.

This sequence joins TRBV4-1 and TRBJ2-5; 10 positions agree with TRBD2. V shed 1 base and J 5 bases; nucleotides not matched to a gene: 7. CDR1 and CDR2 (germline): MGHRA, YSYEKL. This CDR3 is 16 amino acids long. The CDR3 region is CASSQGLAGAQETQYF. The CDR3 nucleotides read TGCGCCAGCAGCCAAGGGCTAGCGGGAGCCCAGGAGACCCAGTACTTC.